The 32 T cell receptor beta chains listed next were all sequenced from one sample in a study of T-cell reconstitution after alpha-beta-depleted transplantation in children. Library preparation (for TCRbeta) was performed with unique molecular identifiers. TCRdb recomputed calls from the PCR reads with MiXCR, one row per CDR3 protein. This table has some 280,000 distinct CDR3 sequences, nearly 10% appearing once. Specimen: PBMCs from the stem cell graft donor, collected from the stem cell graft. The receptor set was obtained from a human donor who donated a stem cell graft to a child with SCID.

This clonotype was seen a handful of times. Written as DNA, the CDR3 is TGCGCCAGCAGCTCTGATCTGGATGGCTATGGCTACACCTTC. This encodes CASSSDLDGYGYTF. The chain has TRBV5-1 and TRBJ1-2; D gene unclear. Germline-derived CDR1 and CDR2 are SGHRS and YFSETQ. The CDR3 covers 14 residues. With 3 bases removed from V and 4 bases from J, the gap between germline ends came to 13 bases.

This clonotype was seen a handful of times. Written as DNA, the CDR3 is TGCGCCAGCAGCTTGGGGAACAGGGAGCACCAAGAGACCCAGTACTTC. This translates into CASSLGNREHQETQYF. The rearrangement links TRBV5-1 to TRBJ2-5, with TRBD1 as a possible D gene (6 bases). The CDR3 runs to 16 residues. The V end was cut by 0 bases, the J end by 0 bases, with 12 bases between. Germline V gene sequence: CDR1 SGHRS, CDR2 YFSETQ.

The chain joins TRBV5-1 to TRBJ1-1; 11 nucleotides match TRBD1. The CDR3 runs to 15 residues. Germline-derived CDR1 and CDR2 are SGHRS and YFSETQ. The V gene end was trimmed by 4 bases and the J gene end by 4 bases; junction bases not matched to a gene: 6. The CDR3 here is CASSTGQGAGTEAFF. CDR3 DNA sequence: TGCGCCAGCAGCACCGGACAGGGGGCGGGCACTGAAGCTTTCTTT.

This clonotype has just a few counts. DNA of the CDR3: TGTGCCAGCAGTATGACAGGGTTCGGCTACACCTTC. Its translation: CASSMTGFGYTF. The gene calls are TRBV27 and TRBJ1-2, with 7 positions matching TRBD1. The CDR3 spans 12 residues. The junction had 5 bases not matched to a gene; V was cut back by 5 bases and J by 8 bases. Looked up from germline, CDR1 is MNHEY and CDR2 is SMNVEV (reference sequence).

V usage is TRBV12-3 or TRBV12-4 and J usage is TRBJ2-5; D is uncertain. V lost 3 bases, J lost 5 bases, and 7 bases lay in between. This CDR3 is built from 12 residues. CDR3 in DNA: TGTGCCAGCAGTTTTAGGATGGAGACCCAGTACTTC. Translation gives CASSFRMETQYF.

V is TRBV27 and J is TRBJ2-3; the D gene is possibly TRBD1 (6 bases). Germline V gene sequence: CDR1 MNHEY, CDR2 SMNVEV (reference sequence). The CDR3 spans 13 residues. V was trimmed by 6 bases and J by 8 bases, leaving 15 bases between them. CDR3 sequence: CASSFPGTPTQYF. The DNA for the CDR3 is TGTGCCAGCAGCTTCCCGGGGACACCTACGCAGTATTTT.

This clonotype occurred a few times. The chain joins TRBV20-1 to TRBJ2-3; the D gene is possibly TRBD2 (5 bases). Germline loops: CDR1 DFQATT, CDR2 SNEGSKA (reference sequence). CDR3 length: 12 amino acids. With 6 bases removed from V and 6 bases from J, the gap between germline ends came to 13 bases. CDR3 sequence (DNA): TGCAGTGCCAGGCGGCCTAGCGATACGCAGTATTTT. Translation gives CSARRPSDTQYF.

The V call is TRBV4-1, the J call TRBJ1-1; no definite D call. Germline CDR1 MGHRA, CDR2 YSYEKL. Between the trimmed V and J ends, which lost 6 bases and 1 base, there was a span of 15 bases. This CDR3 is built from 15 residues. CDR3 bases: TGCGCCAGCAGAGGAAAGGCAACACCGAACACTGAAGCTTTCTTT. This sequence encodes CASRGKATPNTEAFF.

The CDR3 DNA is TGTGCCAGCAGCCCCTCGGGGGTTCGCTACGAGCAGTACTTC. This sequence encodes CASSPSGVRYEQYF. The chain couples TRBV6-2 or TRBV6-3 to TRBJ2-7; D may be TRBD2 (6 bases). This CDR3 has 14 amino acids. Germline lookup yields CDR1 MNHEY and CDR2 SVGEGT. V was trimmed by 6 bases and J by 3 bases, leaving 15 bases between them.

The V call is TRBV11-2, the J call TRBJ2-7, with 10 bases aligning to TRBD1. This CDR3 is 16 amino acids long. Germline CDR1 and CDR2: SGHAT and FQNNGV. V dropped 1 base and J dropped 1; count of bases not matched to a gene: 4. The CDR3 sequence: CASSLVLGQGSYEQYF. DNA of the CDR3: TGTGCCAGCAGCTTAGTACTGGGACAGGGGTCCTACGAGCAGTACTTC.

This chain uses TRBV2 with TRBJ2-2; the D gene could be TRBD1 or TRBD2 (5 bases each). The CDR3 runs 14 residues. V was shortened by 5 bases and J by 5 bases, with 12 bases between the two germline ends. From germline, CDR1 is SNHLY and CDR2 FYNNEI. CDR3 sequence: CASSRGPGTGELFF. The CDR3 DNA sequence: TGTGCCAGCAGTAGGGGTCCGGGGACCGGGGAGCTGTTTTTT.

The chain joins TRBV11-1 to TRBJ1-2; D perhaps matches TRBD1 (5 bases). Per the germline V gene, CDR1 is SGHAT and CDR2 is FQDESV (reference sequence). This CDR3 is 18 amino acids long. V gave up 2 bases and J gave up 2 bases, with 21 bases separating them. The CDR3: CASSLSGLQEWVNYGYTF. As DNA, the CDR3 is TGTGCCAGCAGCTTAAGTGGCCTACAGGAATGGGTGAACTATGGCTACACCTTC.

The table lists this clonotype with many counts. This chain uses TRBV20-1 with TRBJ2-3, with TRBD2 matching 9 bases. V lost 6 bases, J lost 4 bases, and 5 bases stayed unmatched. The CDR3 covers 13 residues. Germline V gives CDR1 DFQATT, CDR2 SNEGSKA (reference sequence). CDR3 DNA sequence: TGCAGTGCCCTTAGCGGGGGAGCAGATACGCAGTATTTT. This gives the protein CSALSGGADTQYF.

This clonotype has more than one count but fewer than ten. The chain carries TRBV10-3 and TRBJ1-3; a possible D gene is TRBD1 (6 bases). CDR3 length: 15 residues. Germline V gives CDR1 ENHRY, CDR2 SYGVKD. V was shortened by 3 bases and J by 2 bases, with 11 bases between the two germline ends. The CDR3 is CAISDANRAGNTIYF. CDR3 coding DNA: TGTGCCATCAGTGATGCGAACAGGGCTGGAAACACCATATATTTT.

This rearrangement joins TRBV5-1 to TRBJ2-5; 7 nucleotides agree with TRBD2. The germline V gene encodes CDR1 SGHRS and CDR2 YFSETQ. CDR3 size: 15 residues. With 8 bases clipped from V and 2 bases from J, the junction kept 12 bases outside the gene matches. CDR3 amino acids: CASTAAGSSQETQYF. CDR3 bases: TGCGCCAGTACCGCAGCGGGGAGCTCTCAAGAGACCCAGTACTTC. Filled out from reference TRBV5-1 and TRBJ2-5, the complete variable domain reads KAGVTQTPRYLIKTRGQQVTLSCSPISGHRSVSWYQQTPGQGLQFLFEYFSETQRNKGNFPGRFSGRQFSNSRSEMNVSTLELGDSALYLCASTAAGSSQETQYFGPGTRLLVL.

This clonotype occurred a few times. The chain is built from TRBV19 and TRBJ1-1; D not resolved. The CDR3 is 14 amino acids. The germline CDR1 and CDR2 sequences are LNHDA and SQIVND (reference sequence). The ends were cut back, 5 bases at V and 7 bases at J, with 17 bases in the middle. The chain's CDR3 is CASSRWVLGSEAFF. The CDR3 DNA reads TGTGCCAGTAGTCGATGGGTATTAGGGAGTGAAGCTTTCTTT. Variable domain in full (rest from reference TRBV19 and TRBJ1-1): DGGITQSPKYLFRKEGQNVTLSCEQNLNHDAMYWYRQDPGQGLRLIYYSQIVNDFQKGDIAEGYSVSREKKESFPLTVTSAQKNPTAFYLCASSRWVLGSEAFFGQGTRLTVV.

The chain has TRBV20-1 and TRBJ1-4; D might be TRBD1 (5 bases). Trimming removed 8 bases at V and 4 bases at J, with 14 bases between. The CDR3 totals 13 residues. Germline CDR1 DFQATT, CDR2 SNEGSKA (reference sequence). Here the CDR3 DNA reads TGCAGTTTAGGGGCCATGGGTAATGAAAAACTGTTTTTT. Translation: CSLGAMGNEKLFF.

This clonotype was picked up many times. V and J are TRBV20-1 and TRBJ2-3; TRBD2 agrees at 8 bases. V lost 5 bases to trimming and J lost 6 bases; unmatched junction nucleotides: 7. CDR1 DFQATT and CDR2 SNEGSKA come from the germline V gene (reference sequence). The CDR3 length is 13 residues. In nucleotides, the CDR3 is TGCAGTGCTCACCGGCGGGGGGTCGATACGCAGTATTTT. It encodes CSAHRRGVDTQYF.

As for this clonotype: An end of the junction does not agree with germline; a read error may underlie this. The chain carries TRBV2 and TRBJ1-1, with a tentative D call TRBD1 (6 bases). Per germline, CDR1 SNHLY and CDR2 FYNNEI. The CDR3 sequence is 13 residues long. The CDR3 nucleotides read TGTGCCATCAGTGAATCAGGGGAAACTGAAGCTTTCTTT. It codes for CAISESGETEAFF.

This clonotype was seen ten or more times. This rearrangement joins TRBV12-3 or TRBV12-4 to TRBJ2-7; D tentatively reads TRBD1 or TRBD2 (5 bases each). This CDR3 is 14 amino acids long. Between the trimmed V and J ends, which lost 1 base and 5 bases, there was a span of 12 bases. CDR3 DNA sequence: TGTGCCAGCAGTTTAGATAGAGGGGATCACGAGCAGTACTTC. Residues: CASSLDRGDHEQYF.

This clonotype was seen more than once but under ten times. V and J are TRBV4-1 and TRBJ1-1; TRBD1 might be the D (6 bases). CDR3 length equals 15 residues. The germline V and J ends were trimmed by 0 bases and 3 bases, with 11 bases remaining between them. The germline V gene encodes CDR1 MGHRA and CDR2 YSYEKL. The CDR3 spells CASSQDDRMHTEAFF. CDR3 nucleotides: TGCGCCAGCAGCCAAGACGACAGGATGCACACTGAAGCTTTCTTT.

The chain employs TRBV2 and TRBJ2-1, with 7 bases fitting TRBD1. The germline V gene has CDR1 SNHLY and CDR2 FYNNEI. The CDR3 has 14 residues. J gave up 6 bases and V 4 bases, and 6 bases lay outside the gene matches. DNA of the CDR3: TGTGCCAGCAGTGGTGACAGGGTGGGCAATGAGCAGTTCTTC. It encodes CASSGDRVGNEQFF.

This clonotype was counted a few times. The chain carries TRBV5-1 and TRBJ1-1; unclear D gene. The CDR3 extends over 14 amino acids. CDR1 and CDR2 (germline): SGHRS, YFSETQ. V gave up 6 bases and J gave up 3 bases, with 15 bases separating them. The CDR3 loop reads CASTESIPDTEAFF. The CDR3 coding sequence is TGCGCCAGCACCGAATCGATTCCGGACACTGAAGCTTTCTTT.

This clonotype was recorded a few times. V usage is TRBV3-1 and J usage is TRBJ2-3; 8 bases are a match to TRBD2. The CDR3 has 15 residues. Trimming took 6 bases from V and 0 from J; bases not matched to a gene: 5. CDR1 and CDR2 (germline): LGHDT, YNNKEL (reference sequence). CDR3 loop: CASSRRGASTDTQYF. DNA for the CDR3: TGTGCCAGCAGTCGGCGGGGGGCTAGCACAGATACGCAGTATTTT.

This clonotype was counted only a few times. The rearrangement links TRBV27 to TRBJ2-2, with D unclear. The V gene's germline CDR1 is MNHEY and CDR2 SMNVEV (reference sequence). Trimming removed 2 bases from V and 5 bases from J, with 6 bases in between. The CDR3 is made up of 13 amino acids. The CDR3 region has the DNA TGTGCCAGCAGTTTACCTATAACCGGGGAGCTGTTTTTT. Protein product: CASSLPITGELFF.

This chain joins TRBV29-1 and TRBJ1-2; D perhaps matches TRBD1 (6 bases). The CDR3 loop spans 12 amino acids. The germline V gene encodes CDR1 SQVTM and CDR2 ANQGSEA. Trimming removed 6 bases from V and 4 bases from J, with 12 bases in between. The CDR3 coding sequence is TGCAGCGTCCCGACAGGAATCTATGGCTACACCTTC. Amino acid sequence: CSVPTGIYGYTF.

The V call is TRBV6-1, the J call TRBJ2-7, with TRBD1 matching 7 bases. Germline CDR1 is MNHNS and CDR2 is SASEGT. The junction had 12 bases not matched to a gene; V was cut back by 5 bases and J by 5 bases. CDR3 length equals 15 residues. The chain's CDR3 is CASSPNPFTGDEQYF. For the CDR3, the DNA is TGTGCCAGCAGTCCCAACCCTTTTACAGGGGACGAGCAGTACTTC.

V usage is TRBV12-3 or TRBV12-4 and J usage is TRBJ1-4, with 7 bases lining up with TRBD1. V gave up 2 bases and J gave up 8 bases; unmatched junction bases: 14. There are 17 residues in the CDR3. The CDR3 is CASSLSAWGTAAEKLFF. Written as DNA, the CDR3 is TGTGCCAGCAGTTTATCCGCGTGGGGGACAGCGGCCGAAAAACTGTTTTTT.

The genes are TRBV5-1 and TRBJ2-3; 9 nucleotides line up with TRBD1. J gave up 4 bases and V 4 bases, and 10 bases lay outside the gene matches. This CDR3 has 16 amino acids. Germline V CDR1 and CDR2: SGHRS, YFSETQ. The CDR3 DNA sequence: TGCGCCAGCAGCAACCCGGGACAGGGTGTCGCAGATACGCAGTATTTT. It yields the protein CASSNPGQGVADTQYF. The full variable domain, rest sourced from reference TRBV5-1 and TRBJ2-3, is KAGVTQTPRYLIKTRGQQVTLSCSPISGHRSVSWYQQTPGQGLQFLFEYFSETQRNKGNFPGRFSGRQFSNSRSEMNVSTLELGDSALYLCASSNPGQGVADTQYFGPGTRLTVL.

This clonotype has a handful of counts. The chain recombines TRBV19 with TRBJ2-3; TRBD2 matches 9 bases. V was clipped by 5 bases and J by 3 bases; unmatched bases: 6. This CDR3 spans 15 amino acids. Germline CDR1 is LNHDA and CDR2 is SQIVND (reference sequence). Here the CDR3 DNA reads TGTGCCAGTAGTTTGTCTAGCGGGATGACAGATACGCAGTATTTT. Residues: CASSLSSGMTDTQYF.

The V call is TRBV5-1, the J call TRBJ2-5; 10 positions match TRBD1. This CDR3 region has 15 residues. After removal of 4 bases from V and 1 base from J, the junction contained 4 bases not matched to a gene. The germline CDR1 and CDR2 sequences are SGHRS and YFSETQ. The CDR3 coding sequence is TGCGCCAGCAGCGAATGGACAGGGGGCCAAGAGACCCAGTACTTC. Translation gives CASSEWTGGQETQYF.

Here the CDR3 reads CASPLWPARQPQHF. The CDR3, as DNA: TGTGCCAGTCCACTGTGGCCGGCGAGGCAGCCCCAGCATTTT. The rearrangement links TRBV18 to TRBJ1-5; the D is unclear. The CDR3 is 14 residues long. V was shortened by 9 bases and J by 7 bases, with 19 bases between the two germline ends. Germline V gene sequence: CDR1 KGHSH, CDR2 LQKENI.